What follows are 18 T cell receptor beta chains derived from one specimen sequenced in a study of tumor-infiltrating lymphocytes in primary liver carcinoma. The researchers obtained blood RNA from unsorted whole blood and also extracted germline DNA. cDNA specific to TCR beta was made from 500 ng of total RNA, with a constant-region primer employed for priming. Modified slightly, ARM-PCR produced TCR beta libraries over three nested multiplex PCR rounds. A C-beta reverse primer was combined with TRBV1-TRBV30 forward primers in the first two PCR rounds, and each round had approximately 10 cycles. A single record per CDR3 protein comes from TCRdb applying MiXCR to the multiplex PCR reads. The sample holds about 200,000 distinct CDR3 sequences; 65% are singletons and the top ten take 5.5% to 9%. Sequenced sample: peripheral blood. The receptors originated from a woman aged 55-70 years with primary liver carcinoma and hepatitis B virus infection.

A remark on this clonotype: No conserved phenylalanine or tryptophan is present at the end of the CDR3, so a read error is the likely explanation. The chain combines TRBV11-2 with TRBJ2-1; TRBD2 aligns across 7 bases. Looked up from germline, CDR1 is SGHAT and CDR2 is FQNNGV. The CDR3 length is 15 residues. The CDR3 region is CVSSFGLEGDNEQFL. CDR3 nucleotide sequence: TGTGTCAGCAGCTTCGGACTAGAGGGAGACAATGAGCAGTTCTTA.

The rearrangement uses TRBV28 and TRBJ2-7, with 7 bases identical to TRBD1. From germline, CDR1 is MDHEN and CDR2 SYDVKM. The CDR3 extends over 13 amino acids. J lost 2 bases, V lost 8 bases, and 6 bases had no gene match. The CDR3 loop is CASGDRAAYEQYF. Written as DNA, the CDR3 is TGTGCCAGCGGCGACAGGGCTGCCTACGAGCAGTACTTC.

Remarks on this clonotype: Sequence at one end of the junction differs from germline and may be a read error. The chain couples TRBV29-1 to TRBJ2-7, with TRBD2 as a possible D gene (5 bases). CDR3 size: 13 residues. Germline V gene lookup returns CDR1 SQVTM and CDR2 ANQGSEA. For the CDR3, the DNA is TGCAGCGTCACGAGGGCCACCACCTACGGGCAGTACTTC. As protein: CSVTRATTYGQYF.

A remark on this clonotype: In this CDR3 the conserved last residue, phenylalanine or tryptophan, is missing, so a read error is likely. The rearrangement links TRBV11-2 to TRBJ2-4, with 9 bases identical to TRBD2. Germline V lookup: CDR1 SGHAT, CDR2 FQNNGV. The CDR3 runs 16 residues. Written as DNA, the CDR3 is TGTGTCAGCAGCTTAGGTAGCGGGAGCACCTCTTACATTCAGTACTTA. Translation gives CVSSLGSGSTSYIQYL.

This clonotype has more than one count but fewer than ten. The rearrangement uses TRBV28 and TRBJ1-5, with 9 bases aligning to TRBD1. Germline lookup yields CDR1 MDHEN and CDR2 SYDVKM. After removal of 3 bases from V and 7 bases from J, the junction contained 7 bases not matched to a gene. This CDR3 is 15 amino acids long. CDR3 region: CASSFVGTGQQPQHF. The CDR3 region has the DNA TGTGCCAGCAGTTTTGTCGGGACAGGGCAACAGCCCCAGCATTTT.

This chain links TRBV6-6 with TRBJ1-5; 7 bases align to TRBD1. The V gene's germline CDR1 is MNHNY and CDR2 SVGAGI (reference sequence). The V segment lost 6 bases and the J segment 3 bases; nucleotides outside the gene matches: 8. The CDR3 spans 15 residues. The CDR3 DNA reads as TGTGCCAGCAGATTCGACAGGGTCTCCAATCAGCCCCAGCATTTT. Residues: CASRFDRVSNQPQHF.

A word on this clonotype: Mismatch with germline at one junction end may stem from a read error. The V and J genes are TRBV7-9 and TRBJ2-2; D not certain. The CDR3 is 11 amino acids. The V gene's germline CDR1 is SEHNR and CDR2 FQNEAQ (reference sequence). CDR3 loop: CASSSTVELFF. The DNA of the CDR3 is TGTGCCAGCAGCTCCACCGTGGAGTTGTTTTTT.

This clonotype was detected many times. CDR3 sequence: CASSLLGSTNEQFF. The CDR3 DNA sequence: TGTGCCAGCAGTTTACTTGGGAGCACCAATGAGCAGTTCTTC. The chain is built from TRBV12-3 or TRBV12-4 and TRBJ2-1, with TRBD2 as a possible D gene (5 bases). This CDR3 is 14 amino acids long. Trimming took off 2 bases at V and 6 bases at J, with 11 bases between the two ends.

This clonotype was recorded once. An end of the junction does not agree with germline; a read error may underlie this. This chain connects TRBV12-3 or TRBV12-4 to TRBJ1-2; TRBD1 aligns across 7 bases. The CDR3 totals 13 residues. CDR3 sequence: CASSRGQDYGYIF. In nucleotides, the CDR3 is TGTGCCAGCAGCCGAGGACAGGACTATGGCTACATCTTC.

The chain carries TRBV11-2 and TRBJ1-4, with D unresolved. Germline assignment: CDR1 SGHAT and CDR2 FQNNGV. V lost 7 bases to trimming and J lost 5 bases, with 23 bases between them. The CDR3 totals 17 residues. CDR3 sequence reads: CASNYYGMGGGNEKLFF. In DNA form, the CDR3 reads TGTGCCAGCAACTACTATGGCATGGGCGGCGGAAATGAAAAACTGTTTTTT. The full variable domain, rest sourced from reference TRBV11-2 and TRBJ1-4, is EAGVAQSPRYKIIEKRQSVAFWCNPISGHATLYWYQQILGQGPKLLIQFQNNGVVDDSQLPKDRFSAERLKGVDSTLKIQPAKLEDSAVYLCASNYYGMGGGNEKLFFGSGTQLSVL.

Turning to this clonotype: With a much larger clone just one base away, this may be a read error. The genes are TRBV6-5 and TRBJ1-2; 9 bases map to TRBD1. This CDR3 is built from 14 residues. Germline CDR1 and CDR2: MNHEY and SVGAGI. The CDR3 nucleotides are TGTGCCATCAGTTACCGCCGGACAGGGGATGGCTACACCTTC. Protein sequence: CAISYRRTGDGYTF.

This clonotype occurred many times. The chain is built from TRBV29-1 and TRBJ2-6; 10 positions match TRBD1. The CDR3 is 19 amino acids. From germline, CDR1 is SQVTM and CDR2 ANQGSEA. V gave up 1 base and J gave up 2 bases; unmatched junction bases: 11. CDR3 loop: CSVEAPPGTGDTGANVLTF. The CDR3 DNA is TGCAGCGTTGAAGCCCCCCCCGGGACAGGGGATACTGGGGCCAACGTCCTGACTTTC.

A remark on this clonotype: One junction end disagrees with the germline gene, perhaps due to a read error. The chain has TRBV5-1 and TRBJ2-5; D gene unclear. CDR3 size: 16 residues. Germline V lookup: CDR1 SGHRS, CDR2 YFSETQ. For the CDR3, the DNA is TGCGCCAACAGCTTAGGCACGAACAAGGCCGGGGAGACCCAGTACTTC. As protein: CANSLGTNKAGETQYF.

About this clonotype: The junction departs from germline at one end; a sequencing error may be responsible. This chain joins TRBV6-6 and TRBJ2-7; D assignment may be TRBD1 or TRBD2 (5 bases each). Germline CDR1 reads MNHNY; CDR2 reads SVGAGI (reference sequence). The CDR3 spans 14 residues. The CDR3 coding sequence is TGTGACAGCAGGAGACGGGACGGGGCCTACGAGAAGTACTTC. This codes for CDSRRRDGAYEKYF.

The J gene is TRBJ1-4, the V gene TRBV30; D is perhaps TRBD1 (6 bases). V gave up 0 bases and J gave up 7 bases, with 15 bases separating them. CDR3 size: 15 residues. The germline V gene encodes CDR1 GTSNPN and CDR2 SVGIG (reference sequence). This chain's CDR3 is CAWSVAGARGEKLFF. In DNA form, the CDR3 reads TGTGCCTGGAGTGTAGCGGGGGCGCGAGGTGAAAAACTGTTTTTT.

This clonotype occurred many times. The gene calls are TRBV6-1 and TRBJ2-7; 8 nucleotides match TRBD2. With V trimmed by 6 bases and J by 0 bases, 4 bases remained unmatched. From germline, CDR1 is MNHNS and CDR2 SASEGT. The length of the CDR3 is 14 residues. DNA of the CDR3: TGTGCCAGCAGGATAGCGGGAAACTCCTACGAGCAGTACTTC. Protein: CASRIAGNSYEQYF.

On this clonotype itself: A much larger clone lies one base from this, so it may be a read error. The rearrangement links TRBV6-1 to TRBJ2-5; 13 bases are a match to TRBD2. This CDR3 contains 16 residues. Looked up from germline, CDR1 is MNHNS and CDR2 is SASEGT. The CDR3 here is CASIETSGRGAETQYF. CDR3 nucleotides: TGTGCCAGCATTGAAACTAGCGGGAGGGGCGCTGAGACCCAGTACTTC.

The chain recombines TRBV28 with TRBJ1-2; a possible D gene is TRBD1 (6 bases). The CDR3 is made up of 14 amino acids. V shed 2 bases and J shed 2 bases, with 9 bases lying between them. Germline CDR1 and CDR2: MDHEN and SYDVKM. This CDR3 reads CASSLGDTNYGYTF. CDR3 sequence (DNA): TGTGCCAGCAGTTTAGGGGACACAAACTATGGCTACACCTTC.